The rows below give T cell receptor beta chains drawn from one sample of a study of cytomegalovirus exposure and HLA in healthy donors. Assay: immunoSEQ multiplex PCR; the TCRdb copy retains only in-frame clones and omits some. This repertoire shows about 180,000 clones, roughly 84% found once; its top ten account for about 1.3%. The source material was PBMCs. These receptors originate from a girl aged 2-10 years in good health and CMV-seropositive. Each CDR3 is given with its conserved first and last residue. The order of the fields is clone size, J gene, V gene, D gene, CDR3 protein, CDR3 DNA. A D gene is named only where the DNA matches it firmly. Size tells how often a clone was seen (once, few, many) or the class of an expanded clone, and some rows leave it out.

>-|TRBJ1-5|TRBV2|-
CASSEAEGFNQPQHF
TGTGCCAGCAGTGAAGCAGAGGGCTTCAATCAGCCCCAGCATTTT
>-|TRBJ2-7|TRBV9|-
CASSVGDRGSSYEQYF
TGTGCCAGCAGCGTAGGGGATCGTGGGAGCTCCTACGAGCAGTACTTC
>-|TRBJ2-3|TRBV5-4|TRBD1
CASSYGQGTDTQYF
TGTGCCAGCAGCTACGGACAGGGAACAGATACGCAGTATTTT
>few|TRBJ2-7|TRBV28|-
CASSLQGKIYEQYF
TGTGCCAGCAGTCTACAGGGAAAGATCTACGAGCAGTACTTC
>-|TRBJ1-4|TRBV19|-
CASRGDSPEEKLFF
TGTGCCAGTAGGGGGGACTCTCCGGAAGAAAAACTGTTTTTT
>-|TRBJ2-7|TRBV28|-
CASSPPSGYEQYF
TGTGCCAGCAGTCCACCCTCGGGGTACGAGCAGTACTTC
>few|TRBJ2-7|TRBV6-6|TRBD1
CASSRSGDRGYEQYF
TGTGCCAGCAGCCGATCTGGGGACAGGGGGTACGAGCAGTACTTC
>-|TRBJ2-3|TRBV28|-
CASSTDTQYF
TGTGCCTCTAGCACAGATACGCAGTATTTT
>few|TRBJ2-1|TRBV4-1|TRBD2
CASSRPTSTYEQFF
TGCGCCAGCAGCCGACCGACTAGCACATATGAGCAGTTCTTC
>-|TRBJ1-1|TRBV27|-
CASSWGGMGGQAFF
TGTGCCAGCAGTTGGGGGGGGATGGGGGGACAAGCTTTCTTT
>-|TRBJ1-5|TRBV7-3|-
CASSLTDEGPQHF
TGTGCCAGCAGCTTAACAGACGAGGGGCCCCAGCATTTT
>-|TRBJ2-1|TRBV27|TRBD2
CASSLSTSGRGDEQFF
TGTGCCAGCAGTTTATCGACCAGCGGGAGGGGCGATGAGCAGTTCTTC
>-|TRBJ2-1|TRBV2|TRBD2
CASCLAGDNEQFF
TGTGCCAGCTGTCTAGCGGGGGACAATGAGCAGTTCTTC
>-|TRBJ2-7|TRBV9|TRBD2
CASSFSGTSDYEQYF
TGTGCCAGCAGCTTTTCCGGGACTAGCGACTACGAGCAGTACTTC
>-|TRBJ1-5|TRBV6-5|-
CASSERLGQHF
TGTGCCAGCAGTGAGCGGTTGGGCCAGCATTTT
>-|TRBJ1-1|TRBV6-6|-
CASSPRTGSTEAFF
TGTGCCAGCAGCCCCAGAACAGGGAGCACTGAAGCTTTCTTT
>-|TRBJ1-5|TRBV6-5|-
CASSPQGTLNQPQHF
TGTGCCAGCAGTCCCCAGGGGACCCTTAATCAGCCCCAGCATTTT
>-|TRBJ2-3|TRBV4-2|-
CASSQDPLDTQYF
TGTGCCAGCAGCCAAGATCCTCTAGATACGCAGTATTTT
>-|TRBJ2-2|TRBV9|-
CASSVDFRGSRNTGELFF
TGTGCCAGCAGCGTAGATTTTAGAGGCTCGAGAAACACCGGGGAGCTGTTTTTT
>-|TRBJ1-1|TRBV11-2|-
CASSFSGRRTEAFF
TGTGCCAGCAGCTTTAGCGGGCGCCGGACTGAAGCTTTCTTT
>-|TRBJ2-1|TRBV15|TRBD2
CATSSRLAGGLNEQFF
TGTGCCACCAGCTCAAGACTAGCGGGAGGTCTCAATGAGCAGTTCTTC
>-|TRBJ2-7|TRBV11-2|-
CAGSLRLFYEQYF
TGTGCCGGCAGCTTACGTCTTTTCTACGAGCAGTACTTC
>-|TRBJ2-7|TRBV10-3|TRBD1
CAISEGTGGEQYF
TGTGCCATCAGTGAGGGGACAGGGGGCGAGCAGTACTTC
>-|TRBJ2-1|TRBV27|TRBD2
CASRPGTSGGNYNEQFF
TGTGCCAGCAGACCCGGGACTAGCGGGGGTAATTACAATGAGCAGTTCTTC
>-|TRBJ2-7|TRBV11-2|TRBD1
CASSLGQNYEQYF
TGTGCCAGCAGCTTGGGACAGAATTACGAGCAGTACTTC
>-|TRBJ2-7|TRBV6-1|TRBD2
CASSEEAVRTSGRVTPYEQYF
TGTGCCAGCAGTGAAGAAGCTGTAAGAACTAGCGGGAGGGTAACCCCCTACGAGCAGTACTTC
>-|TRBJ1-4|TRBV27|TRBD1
CASSLRQGREKLFF
TGTGCCAGCAGTCTGAGACAGGGACGGGAAAAACTGTTTTTT
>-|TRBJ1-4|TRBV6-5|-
CASSGGEKELFF
TGTGCCAGCAGTGGCGGGGAAAAGGAACTGTTTTTT
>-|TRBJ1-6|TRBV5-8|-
CASSLGIRGSSYNSPLHF
TGTGCCAGCAGCTTGGGGATTAGGGGGAGCTCCTATAATTCACCCCTCCACTTT
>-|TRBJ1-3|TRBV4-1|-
CASSQDRGYTIYF
TGCGCCAGCAGCCAAGACAGGGGCTACACCATATATTTT